These 8 T cell receptor beta chains were all obtained from the same sample, sequenced in a study of T cell responses to AZD1222 COVID-19 vaccine. The method was immunoSEQ multiplex PCR; TCRdb's version includes in-frame clones alone and lacks a portion of them. The table lists fewer than 150,000 clones, around 91% of them singletons. Sequenced here: peripheral blood, sampled 28 days after the second AZD1222 dose. The receptors shown here come from an adult who received the AZD1222 COVID-19 vaccine.

This CDR3 reads CASSLSTGSYNSPLHF. CDR3 DNA: TGTGCCAGCAGCCTCTCAACAGGCAGCTATAATTCACCCCTCCACTTT. The chain joins TRBV3-1 (or the pseudogene TRBV3-2) to TRBJ1-6, with D possibly being TRBD1 (5 bases). This CDR3 has 16 amino acids. Germline assignment: CDR1 LGHDT and CDR2 YNNKEL (reference sequence). Trimming left V 4 bases short and J 3 bases short, with 13 bases between.

This chain joins TRBV14 and TRBJ2-5; D remains unclear. The CDR3 runs to 14 residues. Germline assignment: CDR1 SGHDN and CDR2 FVKESK. V lost 4 bases to trimming and J lost 6 bases, with 15 bases between them. CDR3 amino acids: CASSPARTIKTQYF. The CDR3 region has the DNA TGTGCCAGCAGCCCCGCTAGGACGATAAAGACCCAGTACTTC.

The V call is TRBV3-1 (or the pseudogene TRBV3-2), the J call TRBJ2-3; tentatively, D is TRBD2 (6 bases). CDR3 length: 15 amino acids. V was trimmed by 4 bases and J by 3 bases, leaving 14 bases between them. Germline V gene lookup returns CDR1 LGHDT and CDR2 YNNKEL (reference sequence). The CDR3 nucleotides read TGTGCCAGCAGCCCCGGGGGTATAAAAACAGATACGCAGTATTTT. This sequence encodes CASSPGGIKTDTQYF.

This sequence joins TRBV14 and TRBJ2-1, with TRBD2 matching over 9 bases. The length of the CDR3 is 14 residues. Germline V CDR1 and CDR2: SGHDN, FVKESK. After removal of 4 bases from V and 8 bases from J, the junction contained 6 bases not matched to a gene. Here the CDR3 reads CASSLAGGPDEQFF. CDR3 nucleotide sequence: TGTGCCAGCAGCCTGGCGGGAGGGCCGGATGAGCAGTTCTTC.

The chain is built from TRBV6-5 and TRBJ1-2; D unclear. CDR1 and CDR2 from the germline V gene are MNHEY and SVGAGI. The CDR3 runs to 14 residues. The V end was cut by 0 bases, the J end by 4 bases, with 9 bases between. In DNA, the CDR3 is TGTGCCAGCAGTTACTCGGAGCCGAGCTATGGCTACACCTTC. This codes for CASSYSEPSYGYTF.

The chain carries TRBV24-1 and TRBJ1-2; no definite D call. The V gene's germline CDR1 is KGHDR and CDR2 SFDVKD. The CDR3 totals 12 residues. The ends were cut back, 5 bases at V and 8 bases at J, with 11 bases in the middle. The CDR3 nucleotides read TGTGCCACCAGTGGAAGCACGGGGGGCTACACCTTC. Translating it yields CATSGSTGGYTF.

DNA of the CDR3: TGTGCCAGCAGCTTAGTGACTGTATACAATGAGCAGTTCTTC. It encodes CASSLVTVYNEQFF. The rearrangement uses TRBV7-9 and TRBJ2-1; D remains unclear. Germline loops: CDR1 SEHNR, CDR2 FQNEAQ (reference sequence). Trimming took off 1 base at V and 4 bases at J, with 8 bases between the two ends. This CDR3 comprises 14 residues.

This chain joins TRBV3-1 (or the pseudogene TRBV3-2) and TRBJ2-2; D is unclear. CDR1 and CDR2 from the germline V gene are LGHDT and YNNKEL (reference sequence). CDR3 length: 17 residues. The ends were cut back, 0 bases at V and 0 bases at J, with 11 bases in the middle. CDR3 sequence reads: CASSQDRGATNTGELFF. CDR3 DNA: TGTGCCAGCAGCCAAGATCGCGGAGCTACGAACACCGGGGAGCTGTTTTTT.